This T cell receptor beta chain derives from a study of cytomegalovirus exposure and HLA in healthy donors. The study, taken as a whole, reports: Three of the chains that were CMV-associated were confirmed in vitro to be specific for CMV antigens. TRBV6-2, TRBV6-3 and some other V segments were excluded as indistinguishable. According to an earlier analysis, most TCR beta V segments yielded productive rearrangements about 87% or about 30% of the time. Looking again later, the authors saw that most CMV-associated TCR beta chains seemed HLA-restricted.

Germline CDR1 reads SNHLY; CDR2 reads FYNNEI. The J segment lost 5 bases and the V segment lost 1 base, leaving 3 bases of the junction unmatched. This CDR3 has 15 residues. As concerns this clone: The antigen is unknown.

Use of 60 Vbeta and 13 Jbeta primers characterized the PCR. Produced via immunoSEQ multiplex PCR; TCRdb's table is partial and in-frame only. The table includes some 120,000 clones, about 70% detected once. The specimen sequenced was PBMCs. This TCR came from a woman aged 40 to 50 in good health and CMV-seropositive. The J gene is TRBJ2-7, the V gene TRBV2; 12 bases line up with TRBD2. This chain's CDR3 is CASSEGTSGANEQYF. For the CDR3, the DNA is TGTGCCAGCAGTGAAGGGACTAGCGGGGCCAACGAGCAGTACTTC.